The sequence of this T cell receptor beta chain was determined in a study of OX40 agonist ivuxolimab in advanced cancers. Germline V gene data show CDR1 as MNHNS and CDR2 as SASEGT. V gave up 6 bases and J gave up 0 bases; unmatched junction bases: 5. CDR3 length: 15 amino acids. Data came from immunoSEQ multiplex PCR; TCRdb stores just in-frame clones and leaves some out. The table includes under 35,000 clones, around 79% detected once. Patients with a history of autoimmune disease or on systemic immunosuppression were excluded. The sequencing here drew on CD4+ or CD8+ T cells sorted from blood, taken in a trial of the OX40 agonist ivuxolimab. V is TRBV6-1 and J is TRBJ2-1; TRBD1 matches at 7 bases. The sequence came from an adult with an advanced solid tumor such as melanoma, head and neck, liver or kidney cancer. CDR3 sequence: CASRTGTASYNEQFF. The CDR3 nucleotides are TGTGCCAGCAGGACCGGGACAGCCTCCTACAATGAGCAGTTCTTC.